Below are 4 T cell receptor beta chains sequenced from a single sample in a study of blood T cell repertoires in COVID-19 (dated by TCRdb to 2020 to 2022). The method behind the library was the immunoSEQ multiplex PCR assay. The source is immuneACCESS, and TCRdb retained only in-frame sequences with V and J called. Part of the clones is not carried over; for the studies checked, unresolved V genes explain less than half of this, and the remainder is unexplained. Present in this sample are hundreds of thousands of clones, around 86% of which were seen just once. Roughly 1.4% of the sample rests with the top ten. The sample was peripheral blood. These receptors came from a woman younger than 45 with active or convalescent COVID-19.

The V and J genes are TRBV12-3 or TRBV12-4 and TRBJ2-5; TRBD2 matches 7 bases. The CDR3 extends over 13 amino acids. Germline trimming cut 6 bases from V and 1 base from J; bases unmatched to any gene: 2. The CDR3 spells CASSTSAQETQYF. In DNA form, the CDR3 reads TGTGCCAGCAGCACTAGCGCCCAAGAGACCCAGTACTTC.

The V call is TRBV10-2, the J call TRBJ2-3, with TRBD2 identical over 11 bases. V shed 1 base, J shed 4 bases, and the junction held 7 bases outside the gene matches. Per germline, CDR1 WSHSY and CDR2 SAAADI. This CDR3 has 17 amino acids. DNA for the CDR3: TGCGCCAGCAGTGAGTGGCTAGCGGGGGGTGGGTCAGATACGCAGTATTTT. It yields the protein CASSEWLAGGGSDTQYF.

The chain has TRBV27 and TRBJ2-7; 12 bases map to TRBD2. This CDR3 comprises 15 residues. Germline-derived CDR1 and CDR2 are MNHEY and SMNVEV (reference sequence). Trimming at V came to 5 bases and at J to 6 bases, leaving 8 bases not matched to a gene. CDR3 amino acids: CASSRTSGATREQYF. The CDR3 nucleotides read TGTGCCAGCAGTAGGACTAGCGGGGCAACCCGCGAGCAGTACTTC.

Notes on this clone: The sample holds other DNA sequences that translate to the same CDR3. This chain's CDR3 is CASSLQGDYGYTF. The CDR3 nucleotides are TGTGCCAGCAGCTTACAGGGGGACTATGGCTACACCTTC. The chain employs TRBV13 and TRBJ1-2, with 7 bases matching TRBD1. CDR1 PRHDT and CDR2 FYEKMQ come from the germline V gene (reference sequence). J lost 3 bases, V lost 2 bases, and 0 bases had no gene match. CDR3 length: 13 residues.